A selection of T cell receptor beta chains follows, all from one sample in a study of cytotoxic CD8 clonotypes in ibrutinib-treated CLL. Using immunoSEQ multiplex PCR, the repertoire was profiled, and TCRdb retains in-frame clones only, with some absent. The repertoire holds about 27,000 clones, with roughly 69% as singletons. Sample: PBMCs, taken after 24 months of ibrutinib treatment. The origin of the receptors is a human donor with chronic lymphocytic leukemia. Both conserved end residues are part of each CDR3. Each record gives: D gene, V gene, CDR3 length, J gene, clone size, CDR3 protein, CDR3 DNA. The D gene is left open where the match is weak. Some rows mark clone size as missing; the rest say once, few, many or name a class of expanded clone.

>.|TRBV18|15|TRBJ2-5|.
CASSPPGHGAETQYF
TGTGCCAGCTCCCCCCCGGGACACGGCGCAGAGACCCAGTACTTC
>.|TRBV5-1|13|TRBJ2-2|.
CASSYKNTGELFF
TGCGCCAGCAGCTATAAGAACACCGGGGAGCTGTTTTTT
>.|TRBV2|15|TRBJ2-6|.
CASTPSSAGANVLTF
TGTGCCAGCACCCCCAGCTCGGCTGGGGCCAACGTCCTGACTTTC
>.|TRBV28|12|TRBJ1-2|few
CASRTDFYGYTF
TGTGCCAGCAGGACAGACTTCTATGGCTACACCTTC
>.|TRBV29-1|13|TRBJ1-5|.
CSVRASPNQPQHF
TGCAGCGTCCGGGCCAGCCCAAATCAGCCCCAGCATTTT
>.|TRBV7-2|14|TRBJ1-5|.
CASSLAGGNQPQHF
TGTGCCAGCAGCCTGGCGGGGGGAAATCAGCCCCAGCATTTT
>.|TRBV2|12|TRBJ2-7|.
CASRGVSYEQYF
TGTGCCAGCAGAGGCGTATCCTACGAGCAGTACTTC
>.|TRBV4-1|14|TRBJ2-2|.
CASSQDSWAGELFF
TGCGCCAGCAGCCAAGATTCATGGGCGGGGGAGCTGTTTTTT
>.|TRBV5-4|15|TRBJ2-2|once
CASSLGWGNTGELFF
TGTGCCAGCAGCTTGGGGTGGGGGAACACCGGGGAGCTGTTTTTT
>.|TRBV5-1|13|TRBJ1-6|.
CASSADSKSPLHF
TGCGCCAGCAGCGCGGACAGTAAATCACCCCTCCACTTT
>TRBD1|TRBV13|19|TRBJ1-1|.
CASSPRTGDLRRTNTEAFF
TGTGCCAGCAGCCCCCGGACAGGAGATTTAAGAAGAACCAACACTGAAGCTTTCTTT
>TRBD1|TRBV6-5|15|TRBJ1-4|few
CASSFRTGLNEKLFF
TGTGCCAGCAGTTTCCGGACAGGCTTAAATGAAAAACTGTTTTTT
>.|TRBV7-9|16|TRBJ1-1|.
CASSASQVGSMAEAFF
TGTGCCAGCAGCGCTTCTCAGGTCGGGTCCATGGCTGAAGCTTTCTTT
>.|TRBV29-1|13|TRBJ2-7|.
CSVEEQGGYEQYF
TGCAGCGTTGAAGAACAAGGCGGGTACGAGCAGTACTTC
>TRBD2|TRBV4-3|17|TRBJ2-2|.
CASSQEVAGGNTGELFF
TGCGCCAGCAGCCAAGAGGTAGCGGGGGGGAACACCGGGGAGCTGTTTTTT
>.|TRBV15|14|TRBJ2-7|.
CATSRVGNAYEQYF
TGTGCCACCAGCAGAGTCGGGAACGCCTACGAGCAGTACTTC
>.|TRBV7-8|14|TRBJ2-7|.
CASTQVSASYEQYF
TGTGCCAGCACTCAAGTGTCGGCCTCCTACGAGCAGTACTTC
>TRBD1|TRBV6-4|14|TRBJ2-2|many
CASSQGAYTGELFF
TGTGCCAGCAGCCAGGGGGCGTACACCGGGGAGCTGTTTTTT
>.|TRBV6-1|14|TRBJ1-2|.
CASSEASWGYGYTF
TGTGCCAGCAGTGAAGCTTCGTGGGGCTATGGCTACACCTTC
>TRBD1|TRBV19|16|TRBJ1-1|.
CASSSRQGYGNTEAFF
TGTGCCAGTAGTAGTAGACAGGGGTATGGGAACACTGAAGCTTTCTTT
>.|TRBV7-8|15|TRBJ2-7|.
CASSLGSGESYEQYF
TGTGCCAGCAGCTTGGGTTCGGGGGAGTCATACGAGCAGTACTTC
>.|TRBV10-2|14|TRBJ1-5|.
CASTGVGGNQPQHF
TGCGCCAGCACGGGCGTAGGGGGCAATCAGCCCCAGCATTTT
>.|TRBV6-5|11|TRBJ2-7|.
CASGSFYEQYF
TGTGCCAGCGGAAGCTTCTACGAGCAGTACTTC
>.|TRBV5-1|18|TRBJ2-5|.
CASSRQLAGPSLGETQYF
TGCGCCAGCAGCCGACAATTGGCGGGCCCTTCTTTGGGAGAGACCCAGTACTTC
>TRBD1|TRBV4-1|19|TRBJ1-3|few
CASSRRQGGDLGSGNTIYF
TGCGCCAGCAGCCGCCGACAGGGGGGGGACTTGGGCTCTGGAAACACCATATATTTT
>.|TRBV28|15|TRBJ2-6|few
CASSARGSGANVLTF
TGTGCCAGCAGTGCCAGGGGCTCTGGGGCCAACGTCCTGACTTTC
>.|TRBV5-1|15|TRBJ1-2|.
CASSLWIGDNYGYTF
TGCGCCAGCAGCTTGTGGATCGGGGACAACTATGGCTACACCTTC
>.|TRBV15|15|TRBJ1-5|few
CATSRGGASNQPQHF
TGTGCCACCAGCCGGGGAGGGGCAAGCAATCAGCCCCAGCATTTT
>TRBD1|TRBV28|15|TRBJ1-3|.
CASSSTGGPGNTIYF
TGTGCCAGCAGTTCTACAGGGGGTCCTGGAAACACCATATATTTT
>.|TRBV4-3|14|TRBJ2-7|.
CASSQGTGLYEQYF
TGCGCCAGCAGCCAAGGTACGGGTCTCTACGAGCAGTACTTC
>TRBD2|TRBV30|17|TRBJ2-5|.
CAWSVGWLAGGRETQYF
TGTGCCTGGAGTGTAGGATGGTTAGCGGGGGGGAGAGAGACCCAGTACTTC
>.|TRBV2|15|TRBJ2-7|.
CAKGGAQAYSYEQYF
TGTGCCAAGGGGGGGGCCCAGGCGTACTCCTACGAGCAGTACTTC
>TRBD1|TRBV19|13|TRBJ1-5|many
CASSDRGNQPQHF
TGTGCCAGTAGCGACAGGGGCAATCAGCCCCAGCATTTT
>.|TRBV19|17|TRBJ1-3|.
CASSVLGGTSSGNTIYF
TGTGCCAGTAGCGTGTTGGGAGGGACGAGCTCTGGAAACACCATATATTTT
>.|TRBV27|13|TRBJ2-7|.
CASSFPDGLEQYF
TGTGCCAGCAGTTTCCCCGACGGACTCGAGCAGTACTTC
>.|TRBV5-6|14|TRBJ2-1|.
CASSLTGIYNEQFF
TGTGCCAGCAGCTTAACAGGGATCTACAATGAGCAGTTCTTC
>TRBD1|TRBV27|18|TRBJ2-3|.
CASTGTGHFLMEYHTQYF
TGTGCCAGCACCGGGACAGGCCATTTTTTGATGGAGTATCATACGCAGTATTTT
>.|TRBV6-1|12|TRBJ1-2|.
CASSVDPKVGTF
TGTGCCAGCAGTGTGGACCCCAAAGTTGGCACCTTC
>.|TRBV18|15|TRBJ1-6|few
CASTTDRSNNSPLHF
TGTGCCAGCACGACCGACAGGTCAAATAATTCACCCCTCCACTTT
>.|TRBV5-6|14|TRBJ1-2|.
CASSFYRANYGYTF
TGTGCCAGCAGCTTCTACAGGGCTAACTATGGCTACACCTTC
>TRBD1|TRBV5-4|15|TRBJ1-1|.
CASSFRGQSPPEAFF
TGTGCCAGCAGCTTCAGGGGACAGTCTCCCCCCGAAGCTTTCTTT
>.|TRBV6-5|14|TRBJ2-7|.
CASTPGSRGYEQYF
TGTGCCAGCACCCCGGGAAGTAGGGGATACGAGCAGTACTTC
>.|TRBV28|14|TRBJ1-1|few
CASSLGRRLTEAFF
TGTGCCAGCAGTTTGGGACGACGGCTCACTGAAGCTTTCTTT
>.|TRBV9|16|TRBJ1-1|.
CASSPGGTLGNTEAFF
TGTGCCAGCAGCCCAGGCGGGACCTTGGGAAACACTGAAGCTTTCTTT
>TRBD2|TRBV7-9|18|TRBJ2-1|.
CASSLMSGGAHNYNEQFF
TGTGCCAGCAGCTTAATGAGCGGGGGAGCCCACAACTACAATGAGCAGTTCTTC
>.|TRBV28|16|TRBJ2-4|.
CASRGYGAHPFDIQYF
TGTGCCAGCAGGGGTTACGGGGCCCATCCTTTTGACATTCAGTACTTC
>.|TRBV18|14|TRBJ1-1|.
CASSPGAGNTEAFF
TGTGCCAGCTCACCAGGGGCGGGGAACACTGAAGCTTTCTTT
>TRBD2|TRBV5-6|15|TRBJ2-5|few
CASSYSGGLQETQYF
TGTGCCAGCAGCTATAGCGGGGGGCTCCAAGAGACCCAGTACTTC
>.|TRBV18|16|TRBJ1-3|few
CASSPPGGSSGNTIYF
TGTGCCAGCTCACCACCGGGGGGAAGCTCTGGAAACACCATATATTTT
>TRBD1|TRBV29-1|13|TRBJ1-5|.
CSVGQGRGQPQHF
TGCAGCGTTGGACAGGGAAGAGGCCAGCCCCAGCATTTT
>TRBD1|TRBV7-8|18|TRBJ1-4|.
CASTLGGATWDTNEKLFF
TGTGCCAGCACCCTAGGGGGCGCGACCTGGGACACTAATGAAAAACTGTTTTTT
>TRBD2|TRBV11-2|14|TRBJ2-1|.
CASSLSGVYNEQFF
TGTGCCAGCAGCCTAAGCGGGGTTTACAATGAGCAGTTCTTC